Shown below are 19 T cell receptor beta chains from a single sample sequenced in a study of Graves' ophthalmopathy and Graves' hyperthyroidism. For repertoire sequencing, the TCR beta CDR3 regions were amplified from RNA transcripts. Following a first-round RT-PCR that used HTBI primers, a second-round multiplex PCR was carried out. TCRdb itself ran the multiplex PCR reads through MiXCR, one entry per CDR3 protein. Seen here are around 1.1 million distinct CDR3 sequences, around a third observed once, and the top ten hold more than 9.5%. The specimen was peripheral blood or thyroid tissue (not recorded which). All receptors come from an adult man with Graves' hyperthyroidism.

This clonotype has only one observation. The chain has TRBV10-3 and TRBJ1-4, with 8 bases lining up with TRBD1. V lost 0 bases to trimming and J lost 6 bases; unmatched junction nucleotides: 3. There are 15 residues in the CDR3. Germline V gene data show CDR1 as ENHRY and CDR2 as SYGVKD. CDR3 sequence: CAISESRQGYEKLFF. CDR3 nucleotide sequence: TGTGCCATCAGTGAGTCGAGACAGGGGTATGAAAAACTGTTTTTT.

This clonotype was found a few times. CDR3 sequence (DNA): TGCGCCAGCAGCTTCGGTGTGGGCTCCGCGTGGGAGACCCAGTACTTC. As protein: CASSFGVGSAWETQYF. The J gene is TRBJ2-5, the V gene TRBV5-1; D call uncertain. The CDR3 sequence is 16 residues long. Germline V CDR1 and CDR2: SGHRS, YFSETQ. V was trimmed by 2 bases and J by 5 bases, leaving 19 bases between them.

This clonotype was picked up many times. V gene TRBV29-1 combines with J gene TRBJ1-2, with a possible D match to TRBD1 (5 bases). The CDR3 runs to 12 residues. V lost 6 bases to trimming and J lost 4 bases, with 12 bases between them. In germline, CDR1 is SQVTM, CDR2 ANQGSEA. The CDR3 coding sequence is TGCAGCGTACAGGACCCAATCTATGGCTACACCTTC. Translation gives CSVQDPIYGYTF.

This clonotype was recorded at least ten times. This chain links TRBV11-2 with TRBJ1-1; 7 bases are a match to TRBD1. Looked up from germline, CDR1 is SGHAT and CDR2 is FQNNGV. The CDR3 has 16 residues. Trimming cost V 5 bases and J 0 bases; bases outside gene matches: 9. This chain's CDR3 is CASSRGDRVMNTEAFF. Written as DNA, the CDR3 is TGTGCCAGCAGCCGTGGGGACAGAGTCATGAACACTGAAGCTTTCTTT.

This clonotype was picked up a small number of times. This rearrangement joins TRBV19 to TRBJ2-5, with D unclear. The germline V gene has CDR1 LNHDA and CDR2 SQIVND (reference sequence). This CDR3 comprises 14 residues. V gave up 3 bases and J gave up 5 bases, with 13 bases separating them. The CDR3 DNA is TGTGCCAGTAGTATTGTCCCCAGCTGGGAGACCCAGTACTTC. Translating it yields CASSIVPSWETQYF.

This clonotype was detected ten times or more. V usage is TRBV20-1 and J usage is TRBJ1-6; 9 nucleotides line up with TRBD1. Germline V gene data show CDR1 as DFQATT and CDR2 as SNEGSKA (reference sequence). CDR3 size: 16 residues. With 3 bases clipped from V and 4 bases from J, the junction kept 7 bases outside the gene matches. The CDR3 reads CSARADRGPYNSPLHF. CDR3 DNA sequence: TGCAGTGCTAGGGCGGACAGGGGCCCATATAATTCACCCCTCCACTTT.

V is TRBV7-2 and J is TRBJ1-5; 9 bases fit TRBD1. Germline V gene data show CDR1 as SGHTA and CDR2 as FQGNSA. V lost 5 bases and J lost 4; bases outside the gene matches: 6. The CDR3 has 15 amino acids. In nucleotides, the CDR3 is TGTGCCAGCAGCCCTGGGACAGGGACTAATCAGCCCCAGCATTTT. The encoded protein is CASSPGTGTNQPQHF.

The sample holds a few counts of this clonotype. The chain has TRBV5-1 and TRBJ1-6; a weak D match, TRBD1 (6 bases). V dropped 3 bases and J dropped 7 bases, with 14 bases sitting between them. Germline-derived CDR1 and CDR2 are SGHRS and YFSETQ. This CDR3 is 15 amino acids long. The CDR3 region has the DNA TGCGCCAGCAGCTCGCAGGGGATTGGAAATTCACCCCTCCACTTT. It translates to CASSSQGIGNSPLHF.

The V call is TRBV29-1, the J call TRBJ1-2, with no clear D. The CDR3 runs 13 residues. The V and J ends lost 8 bases and 4 bases respectively, with 17 bases between them. Germline V gene lookup returns CDR1 SQVTM and CDR2 ANQGSEA. The CDR3 spells CSPRIRTVYGYTF. The DNA for the CDR3 is TGCAGCCCGAGGATCCGCACAGTCTATGGCTACACCTTC.

The V gene is TRBV10-2, the J gene TRBJ1-3; 9 bases are shared with TRBD1. V was clipped by 6 bases and J by 0 bases; unmatched bases: 9. The CDR3 extends over 17 amino acids. Germline values: CDR1 WSHSY, CDR2 SAAADI. CDR3 coding DNA: TGCGCCAGCAGGGACAGGGGAACCCGGAGCTCTGGAAACACCATATATTTT. Residues: CASRDRGTRSSGNTIYF.

The sample holds many counts of this clonotype. V and J are TRBV14 and TRBJ2-6, with D unresolved. This CDR3 spans 19 amino acids. The germline V gene encodes CDR1 SGHDN and CDR2 FVKESK. V was shortened by 0 bases and J by 2 bases, with 17 bases between the two germline ends. This CDR3 reads CASSQDGAPFWAGANVLTF. CDR3 DNA sequence: TGTGCCAGCAGCCAAGATGGTGCGCCCTTTTGGGCTGGGGCCAACGTCCTGACTTTC.

This clonotype was seen a few times. The rearrangement joins TRBV9 to TRBJ2-3; D call uncertain. Germline CDR1 and CDR2: SGDLS and YYNGEE. The CDR3 loop spans 12 amino acids. V was pared by 3 bases and J by 6 bases, with 8 bases between. CDR3 region: CASSDTSDTQYF. The CDR3 bases are TGTGCCAGCAGCGACACATCGGATACGCAGTATTTT.

In the case of this clonotype: This may be a read error: a much more frequent sequence differs by one nucleotide. The V gene is TRBV7-2, the J gene TRBJ1-1; tentative D call: TRBD1 (6 bases). There are 14 residues in the CDR3. CDR1 and CDR2 from the germline V gene are SGHTA and FQGNSA. The CDR3 protein is CASSPRGGQAETFF. The CDR3 bases are TGTGCCAGCAGCCCCCGCGGGGGGCAGGCTGAAACTTTCTTT.

The chain recombines TRBV7-6 with TRBJ2-7, with D perhaps TRBD1 (5 bases). Trimming cost V 6 bases and J 0 bases, with 15 bases left between them. The CDR3 is made up of 15 amino acids. Germline V gene data show CDR1 as SGHVS and CDR2 as FNYEAQ. CDR3 nucleotides: TGTGCCAGCAGTTTACAGGACCACTACTCCTACGAGCAGTACTTC. This sequence encodes CASSLQDHYSYEQYF.

Turning to this clonotype: A much more abundant neighbour one base away suggests this may be a read error. The V call is TRBV2, the J call TRBJ1-1; TRBD1 matches at 9 bases. Germline V gene sequence: CDR1 SNHLY, CDR2 FYNNEI. Losses at the gene ends were 6 bases for V and 4 bases for J; bases not matched to a gene: 3. The CDR3 contains 13 residues. The CDR3, as DNA: TGTGCCAGCAGCGGGGACAGGGTCACTGAAGCTTTCTTT. Protein product: CASSGDRVTEAFF.

This clonotype turned up a few times. The rearrangement links TRBV6-2 or TRBV6-3 to TRBJ1-5; the D is unclear. CDR3 length equals 12 residues. Germline CDR1 MNHEY, CDR2 SVGEGT. V lost 7 bases and J 7 bases, leaving 11 bases between the germline ends. The CDR3 nucleotides are TGTGCCAGCACCGACCCCCGCCAGCCCCAGCATTTT. This sequence encodes CASTDPRQPQHF.

The chain joins TRBV29-1 to TRBJ1-1, with D unresolved. Trimming removed 6 bases at V and 1 base at J, with 12 bases between. The CDR3 loop spans 13 amino acids. Germline CDR1 and CDR2: SQVTM and ANQGSEA. CDR3 sequence (DNA): TGCAGCGTCTTCGGACGCGGGAACACTGAAGCTTTCTTT. Amino acid sequence: CSVFGRGNTEAFF.

A remark on this clonotype: A much larger clone lies a single base off, so this may be a read error. The genes are TRBV10-2 and TRBJ2-7, with no clear D. In germline, CDR1 is WSHSY, CDR2 SAAADI. V lost 4 bases, J lost 7 bases, and 11 bases lay in between. This CDR3 is built from 12 residues. The CDR3, as DNA: TGCGCCAGCAGTGTGGGTATGGGGGAGCAGTACTTC. Protein sequence: CASSVGMGEQYF.

This clonotype was counted many times. The chain is built from TRBV20-1 and TRBJ2-7; D is perhaps TRBD1 (5 bases). Per the germline V gene, CDR1 is DFQATT and CDR2 is SNEGSKA (reference sequence). The CDR3 is made up of 15 amino acids. The V gene lost 3 bases and the J gene lost 2 bases, with 17 bases spanning the gap. Here the CDR3 reads CSARIMGRSTYEQYF. The DNA of the CDR3 is TGCAGTGCTAGGATTATGGGGCGGTCCACCTACGAGCAGTACTTC.